This T cell receptor beta chain is from a study of CD8+ T cells in alopecia areata. Study-level points and caveats: Scalp clonality decreased significantly with tofacitinib, and so did expanded CD8+ clones among the top 100. In blood and scalp, many expanded lesional clones persisted during tofacitinib.

RNA extraction was followed by reverse transcription into cDNA, which acted as the sequencing template. This table comes from immunoSEQ multiplex PCR, and its TCRdb copy is limited to in-frame clones, with some not included. The sample shows about 200,000 clones, under 60% of them seen only once. The CDR3 is made up of 16 amino acids. V was shortened by 0 bases and J by 5 bases, with 14 bases between the two germline ends. CDR1 is KGHSH and CDR2 is LQKENI in the germline V gene. Treatment denoted: oral pan-JAK inhibitor, 5-10 mg twice daily. This clone was observed many times. What it recognizes is unknown.

This clonotype originated in a human donor with alopecia areata. The material sequenced was CD4+ T cells sorted from blood, taken at week 4, from a patient treated with tofacitinib. The chain couples TRBV18 to TRBJ2-1; D gene unclear. The CDR3 DNA reads as TGTGCCAGCTCACCACCGCAGCAGACTTTTAACAATGAGCAGTTCTTC. This codes for CASSPPQQTFNNEQFF. The whole variable domain, remainder taken from reference TRBV18 and TRBJ2-1, is NAGVMQNPRHLVRRRGQEARLRCSPMKGHSHVYWYRQLPEEGLKFMVYLQKENIIDESGMPKERFSAEFPKEGPSILRIQQVVRGDSAAYFCASSPPQQTFNNEQFFGPGTRLTVL.